Presented here are 17 T cell receptor beta chains from one specimen sequenced in a study of monozygotic twins with inflammatory bowel disease. TCRdb re-called the 5' RACE reads and catalogs CDR3 proteins one per entry, DNA excluded. Its listing shows roughly 330,000 distinct CDR3 sequences. Sequencing was carried out using blood. These receptors were collected from a human donor with ulcerative colitis or Crohn's disease, or a healthy co-twin of an affected twin (not recorded which).

The chain is built from TRBV4-1 and TRBJ2-1. Germline assignment: CDR1 MGHRA and CDR2 YSYEKL. The length of the CDR3 is 14 residues. This CDR3 is CASSQEYSPNEQFF.

V usage is TRBV12-3 or TRBV12-4 and J usage is TRBJ2-1; there is no DNA to check the TCRdb D call of TRBD2. The CDR3 length is 15 residues. This CDR3 is CASSWASGLAGEQFF.

The chain recombines TRBV10-3 with TRBJ1-4. The CDR3 loop spans 14 amino acids. The germline V gene has CDR1 ENHRY and CDR2 SYGVKD. CDR3 region: CAISPVATNEKLFF.

The rearrangement joins TRBV4-3 to TRBJ2-7; TCRdb's D gene call, TRBD2, goes unchecked for lack of DNA. This CDR3 has 15 residues. The germline CDR1 and CDR2 sequences are LGHNA and YSLEER. CDR3 region: CASSQQTTLPYEQYF.

This chain links TRBV5-1 with TRBJ1-4. CDR1 is SGHRS and CDR2 is YFSETQ in the germline V gene. The CDR3 totals 16 residues. The chain's CDR3 is CASRRERGITNEKLFF.

The chain has TRBV6-1 and TRBJ2-7; TCRdb proposes TRBD2, but this gene call is untestable without DNA. This CDR3 region has 13 residues. The germline V gene has CDR1 MNHNS and CDR2 SASEGT. The CDR3 here is CASKGTVFYEQYF.

J is TRBJ1-1 and V is TRBV9. Germline V CDR1 and CDR2: SGDLS, YYNGEE. The CDR3 totals 13 residues. The CDR3: CASSVWDYTEAFF.

This sequence joins TRBV6-5 and TRBJ2-3; checking the TCRdb D call of TRBD2 is not possible without DNA. This CDR3 is built from 19 residues. CDR1 is MNHEY and CDR2 is SVGAGI in the germline V gene. The CDR3 loop is CASSYLKLAGVHVTDTQYF.

The chain has TRBV7-8 and TRBJ1-1. This CDR3 region has 15 residues. CDR1 is SGHVS and CDR2 is FQNEAQ in the germline V gene. This CDR3 reads CASSLEDAGNTEAFF.

The chain has TRBV6-5 and TRBJ1-1. The CDR3 covers 17 residues. Germline V gene sequence: CDR1 MNHEY, CDR2 SVGAGI. The CDR3 protein is CASSFQIGGEGGTEAFF.

The chain employs TRBV5-1 and TRBJ1-1. Germline V gene lookup returns CDR1 SGHRS and CDR2 YFSETQ. This CDR3 is built from 14 residues. CDR3 region: CASTPVGLGTEAFF. Combining the CDR3 with reference TRBV5-1 and TRBJ1-1 gives the whole variable domain KAGVTQTPRYLIKTRGQQVTLSCSPISGHRSVSWYQQTPGQGLQFLFEYFSETQRNKGNFPGRFSGRQFSNSRSEMNVSTLELGDSALYLCASTPVGLGTEAFFGQGTRLTVV.

The gene calls are TRBV28 and TRBJ2-7. The germline V gene encodes CDR1 MDHEN and CDR2 SYDVKM. CDR3 length: 12 amino acids. The CDR3 sequence is CASTNWGYEQYF.

The rearrangement uses TRBV29-1 and TRBJ1-1. The CDR3 consists of 12 residues. Looked up from germline, CDR1 is SQVTM and CDR2 is ANQGSEA. The CDR3 here is CSVDAGFTEAFF. Looking up the rest from reference TRBV29-1 and TRBJ1-1 gives the full variable domain: SAVISQKPSRDICQRGTSLTIQCQVDSQVTMMFWYRQQPGQSLTLIATANQGSEATYESGFVIDKFPISRPNLTFSTLTVSNMSPEDSSIYLCSVDAGFTEAFFGQGTRLTVV.

The gene calls are TRBV27 and TRBJ2-5; TCRdb lists TRBD2, though no DNA is available to test this call. Germline CDR1 reads MNHEY; CDR2 reads SMNVEV (reference sequence). The CDR3 length is 16 residues. This CDR3 reads CASSLAGGAGQETQYF.

V usage is TRBV7-2 and J usage is TRBJ2-7; TCRdb's assignment of TRBD1 cannot be checked, as there is no DNA. CDR3 length: 14 amino acids. Looked up from germline, CDR1 is SGHTA and CDR2 is FQGNSA. CDR3 region: CASSSWTGVYEQYF.

This sequence joins TRBV7-2 and TRBJ2-7; the D call of TRBD1 rests on TCRdb alone, since no DNA is present to check it. This CDR3 has 14 residues. CDR1 is SGHTA, CDR2 FQGNSA, per germline. CDR3 protein: CASSTGGTPYEQYF.

The chain combines TRBV7-9 with TRBJ1-6. The CDR3 extends over 14 amino acids. Germline V CDR1 and CDR2: SEHNR, FQNEAQ (reference sequence). CDR3 residues: CASRYSGANSPLHF.